These 11 T cell receptor beta chains share one sample of origin, sequenced in a study of blood T cell repertoires in COVID-19. TCRdb keeps only in-frame clones here, not all; method: immunoSEQ multiplex PCR. The sample has hundreds of thousands of clones, about 93% seen once. Sample: peripheral blood. All receptors derive from a man aged 60-69 years with COVID-19, enrolled during active disease.

The chain is built from TRBV7-2 and TRBJ1-1; D is perhaps TRBD1 (5 bases). The CDR3 covers 15 residues. The V gene's germline CDR1 is SGHTA and CDR2 FQGNSA. V lost 1 base to trimming and J lost 4 bases, with 13 bases between them. This chain's CDR3 is CASSLDGGMGTEAFF. The CDR3 region has the DNA TGTGCCAGCAGCTTAGACGGGGGGATGGGCACTGAAGCTTTCTTT.

The genes are TRBV7-9 and TRBJ1-1; 11 nucleotides align to TRBD1. Unmatched junction bases numbered 7, after V lost 6 bases and J lost 4 bases. The CDR3 sequence is 15 residues long. Germline CDR1 is SEHNR and CDR2 is FQNEAQ (reference sequence). The CDR3 reads CASSDTGTGGTEAFF. CDR3 bases: TGTGCCAGCAGTGACACCGGGACAGGGGGCACTGAAGCTTTCTTT. The full variable domain, in which reference TRBV7-9 and TRBJ1-1 provide the parts outside the CDR3, is DTGVSQNPRHKITKRGQNVTFRCDPISEHNRLYWYRQTLGQGPEFLTYFQNEAQLEKSRLLSDRFSAERPKGSFSTLEIQRTEQGDSAMYLCASSDTGTGGTEAFFGQGTRLTVV.

This clone was recorded only once. The rearrangement uses TRBV12-5 and TRBJ1-1; 8 bases fit TRBD1. This CDR3 spans 17 amino acids. Germline V gives CDR1 LGHNT, CDR2 FRNRAP. J lost 1 base, V lost 0 bases, and 7 bases had no gene match. CDR3 DNA sequence: TGTGCTAGTGGTTTGGTACCCGGACAGGGCTGGAACACTGAAGCTTTCTTT. It yields the protein CASGLVPGQGWNTEAFF. The whole variable domain, filled in from reference TRBV12-5 and TRBJ1-1, reads DARVTQTPRHKVTEMGQEVTMRCQPILGHNTVFWYRQTMMQGLELLAYFRNRAPLDDSGMPKDRFSAEMPDATLATLKIQPSEPRDSAVYFCASGLVPGQGWNTEAFFGQGTRLTVV.

This chain links TRBV6-5 with TRBJ1-2; D remains ambiguous. The CDR3 is 14 residues long. The V gene lost 0 bases and the J gene lost 4 bases, with 9 bases spanning the gap. Germline V gene sequence: CDR1 MNHEY, CDR2 SVGAGI. The CDR3 reads CASSYSNNPYGYTF. CDR3 sequence (DNA): TGTGCCAGCAGTTACTCTAACAACCCCTATGGCTACACCTTC.

This chain connects TRBV10-2 to TRBJ1-1; weak D call: TRBD1 (6 bases). Germline assignment: CDR1 WSHSY and CDR2 SAAADI. Trimming took 9 bases from V and 0 from J, leaving 26 bases between them. The length of the CDR3 is 18 residues. The CDR3 region is CASSLLGGARPMNTEAFF. CDR3 sequence (DNA): TGCGCCAGTTCCCTTCTCGGGGGGGCCCGGCCCATGAACACTGAAGCTTTCTTT.

The chain employs TRBV7-9 and TRBJ2-2; the D is unclear. CDR1 SEHNR and CDR2 FQNEAQ come from the germline V gene (reference sequence). There are 13 residues in the CDR3. The V end lost 2 bases, the J end lost 5 bases, and 6 bases lay between the germline ends. The chain's CDR3 is CASSLLVTGELFF. For the CDR3, the DNA is TGTGCCAGCAGCTTATTAGTAACCGGGGAGCTGTTTTTT.

This chain uses TRBV6-5 with TRBJ1-5, with D unresolved. With 0 bases removed from V and 2 bases from J, the gap between germline ends came to 8 bases. This CDR3 has 15 amino acids. Germline-derived CDR1 and CDR2 are MNHEY and SVGAGI. In DNA form, the CDR3 reads TGTGCCAGCAGTTACTCCGGGGAGGGCAATCAGCCCCAGCATTTT. It specifies CASSYSGEGNQPQHF.

The rearrangement joins TRBV28 to TRBJ1-1, with 8 bases lining up with TRBD1. CDR3 size: 16 residues. J gave up 7 bases and V 5 bases, and 15 bases lay outside the gene matches. Germline lookup yields CDR1 MDHEN and CDR2 SYDVKM. The CDR3 reads CASSLVAGGPRGEAFF. CDR3 nucleotide sequence: TGTGCCAGCAGTCTGGTAGCAGGGGGCCCAAGGGGTGAAGCTTTCTTT.

V usage is TRBV24-1 and J usage is TRBJ2-7; TRBD1 agrees at 8 bases. This CDR3 contains 15 residues. The germline V gene has CDR1 KGHDR and CDR2 SFDVKD. After removal of 4 bases from V and 7 bases from J, the junction contained 11 bases not matched to a gene. The CDR3 sequence is CATSDRQGPVGEQYF. In DNA form, the CDR3 reads TGTGCCACCAGTGACAGACAGGGGCCCGTCGGGGAGCAGTACTTC.

The CDR3 region is CASSRPGYQETQYF. Written as DNA, the CDR3 is TGTGCCAGTAGTAGACCAGGGTACCAAGAGACCCAGTACTTC. The rearrangement links TRBV19 to TRBJ2-5; D possibly corresponds to TRBD1 (5 bases). The germline V gene encodes CDR1 LNHDA and CDR2 SQIVND (reference sequence). The CDR3 is made up of 14 amino acids. V was shortened by 4 bases and J by 0 bases, with 9 bases between the two germline ends. Combining the CDR3 with reference TRBV19 and TRBJ2-5 gives the whole variable domain DGGITQSPKYLFRKEGQNVTLSCEQNLNHDAMYWYRQDPGQGLRLIYYSQIVNDFQKGDIAEGYSVSREKKESFPLTVTSAQKNPTAFYLCASSRPGYQETQYFGPGTRLLVL.

J is TRBJ2-1 and V is TRBV11-2; 10 bases agree with TRBD2. V was clipped by 1 base and J by 0 bases; unmatched bases: 6. The germline CDR1 and CDR2 sequences are SGHAT and FQNNGV. CDR3 length: 18 amino acids. For the CDR3, the DNA is TGTGCCAGCAGCTTAGCTCTCCTAGCGGGGGTCTCCTACAATGAGCAGTTCTTC. This gives the protein CASSLALLAGVSYNEQFF. The full variable domain, completed using reference TRBV11-2 and TRBJ2-1, is EAGVAQSPRYKIIEKRQSVAFWCNPISGHATLYWYQQILGQGPKLLIQFQNNGVVDDSQLPKDRFSAERLKGVDSTLKIQPAKLEDSAVYLCASSLALLAGVSYNEQFFGPGTRLTVL.